This TCR beta chain derives from a study of CD4 T cells in relation to SARS-CoV-2 and coronaviruses. Turning to this clone: Its antigen is undetermined.

CD4+ T cells from unexposed donors were obtained before the COVID-19 pandemic (2011-2018). Isolation of CD4+ T cells took place after 10 days in culture. Some clones are missing from TCRdb's copy, which holds only in-frame ones; the method was immunoSEQ multiplex PCR. In the table there are 25,000 to 35,000 clones, over 75% of which are singletons. This sequence was found in a human donor in good health. The sample consisted of CD4+ T cells from PBMCs, cultured in vitro.

CDR3 residues: CASSLGETRLTGELFF. The CDR3 DNA reads TGTGCCAGCAGCTTAGGGGAAACAAGACTGACCGGGGAGCTGTTTTTT. The rearrangement joins TRBV7-9 to TRBJ2-2; D is ambiguous. Germline V gene sequence: CDR1 SEHNR, CDR2 FQNEAQ (reference sequence). The CDR3 covers 16 residues. The V gene lost 1 base and the J gene lost 5 bases, with 14 bases spanning the gap.